This T cell receptor beta chain was captured in a study of blood T cell repertoires in COVID-19. About the study: Specimens from acute and convalescent COVID-19 originated in the United States, Italy and Spain. From T cells, B-cell-depleted T cells, or PBMCs came the material, which was cDNA or gDNA.

As processed by the authors: Estimation of nucleated cell counts was performed using reference gene primer amplification. This table comes from immunoSEQ multiplex PCR, and its TCRdb copy is limited to in-frame clones, with some not included. V and J calls plus clone size are reproduced from that table; the DNA served to infer D and trimming. Of 150,000 to 200,000 clones detected, about 70% appear once; the ten largest clones hold roughly 8.6%. This CDR3 region has 16 residues. Between the trimmed V and J ends, which lost 3 bases and 1 base, there was a span of 15 bases. Germline-derived CDR1 and CDR2 are KGHSH and LQKENI.

The clonotype comes from a woman aged 45-59 years with active or convalescent COVID-19. The V gene is TRBV18, the J gene TRBJ1-1; D gene ambiguous. Material: peripheral blood. In DNA, the CDR3 is TGTGCCAGCTCACCCGACCCAGGCCGGGGGAACACTGAAGCTTTCTTT. Its translation is CASSPDPGRGNTEAFF.